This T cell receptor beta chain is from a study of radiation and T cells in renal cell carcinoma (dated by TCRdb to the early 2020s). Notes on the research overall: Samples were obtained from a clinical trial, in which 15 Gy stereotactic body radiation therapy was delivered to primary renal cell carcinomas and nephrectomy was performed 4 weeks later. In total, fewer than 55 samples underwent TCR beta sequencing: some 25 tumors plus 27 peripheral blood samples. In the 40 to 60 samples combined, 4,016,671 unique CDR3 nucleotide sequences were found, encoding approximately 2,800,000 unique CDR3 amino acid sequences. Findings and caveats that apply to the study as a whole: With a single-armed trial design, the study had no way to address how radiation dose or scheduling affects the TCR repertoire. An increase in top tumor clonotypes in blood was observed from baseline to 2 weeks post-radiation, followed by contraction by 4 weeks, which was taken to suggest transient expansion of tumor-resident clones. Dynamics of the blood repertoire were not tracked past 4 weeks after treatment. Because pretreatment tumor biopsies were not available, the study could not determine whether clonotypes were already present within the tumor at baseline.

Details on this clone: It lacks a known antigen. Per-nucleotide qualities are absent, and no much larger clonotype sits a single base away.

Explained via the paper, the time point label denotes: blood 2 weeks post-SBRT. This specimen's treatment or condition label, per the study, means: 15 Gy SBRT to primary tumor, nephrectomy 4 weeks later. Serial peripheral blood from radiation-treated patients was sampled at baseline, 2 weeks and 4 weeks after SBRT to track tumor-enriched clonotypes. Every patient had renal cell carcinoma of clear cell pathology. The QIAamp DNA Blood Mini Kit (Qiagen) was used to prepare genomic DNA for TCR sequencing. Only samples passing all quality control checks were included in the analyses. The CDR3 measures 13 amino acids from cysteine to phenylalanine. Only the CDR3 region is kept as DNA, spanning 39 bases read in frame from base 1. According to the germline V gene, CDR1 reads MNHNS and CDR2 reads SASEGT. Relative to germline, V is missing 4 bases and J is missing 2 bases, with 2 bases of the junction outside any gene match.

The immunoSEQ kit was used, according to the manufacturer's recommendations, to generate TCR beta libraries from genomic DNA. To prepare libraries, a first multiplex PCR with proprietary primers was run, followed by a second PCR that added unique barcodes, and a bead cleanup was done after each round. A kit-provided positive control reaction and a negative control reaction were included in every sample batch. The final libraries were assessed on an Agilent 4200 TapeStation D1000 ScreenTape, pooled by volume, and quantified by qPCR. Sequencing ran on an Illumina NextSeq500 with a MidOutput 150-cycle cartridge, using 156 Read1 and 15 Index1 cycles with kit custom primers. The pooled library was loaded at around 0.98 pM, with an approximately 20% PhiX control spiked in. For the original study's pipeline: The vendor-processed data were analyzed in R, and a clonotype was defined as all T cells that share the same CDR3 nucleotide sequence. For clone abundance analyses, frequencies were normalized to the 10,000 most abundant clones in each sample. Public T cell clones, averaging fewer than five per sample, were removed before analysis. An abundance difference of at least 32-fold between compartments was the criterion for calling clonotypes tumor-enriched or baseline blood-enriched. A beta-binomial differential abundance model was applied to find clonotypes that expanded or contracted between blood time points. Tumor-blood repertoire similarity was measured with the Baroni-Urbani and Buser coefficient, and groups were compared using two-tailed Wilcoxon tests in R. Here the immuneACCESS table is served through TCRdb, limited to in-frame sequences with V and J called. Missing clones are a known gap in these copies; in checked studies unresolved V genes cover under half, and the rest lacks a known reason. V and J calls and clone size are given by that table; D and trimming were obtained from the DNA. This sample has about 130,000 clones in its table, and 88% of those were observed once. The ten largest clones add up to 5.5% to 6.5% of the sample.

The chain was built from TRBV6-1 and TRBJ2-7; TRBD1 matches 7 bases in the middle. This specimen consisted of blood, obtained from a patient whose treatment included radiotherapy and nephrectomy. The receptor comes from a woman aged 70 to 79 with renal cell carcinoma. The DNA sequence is TGTGCCAGCAGTGTAAGGGGGCCCTACGAGCAGTACTTC. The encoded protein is CASSVRGPYEQYF.